This T cell receptor (beta chain) is drawn from a study of blood T cells in healthy people across ages. A J-beta primer mix and a sample-barcoded 5' primer were used in a second PCR of about 7 to 12 cycles. TCRdb reprocessed the 5' RACE reads with MiXCR, giving one entry per CDR3 protein. The profile shows some 700,000 distinct CDR3 sequences, about 42% of them singletons. Unmatched junction bases numbered 12, after V lost 11 bases and J lost 2 bases. This CDR3 is built from 15 residues. The germline V gene encodes CDR1 MNHEY and CDR2 SVGAGI. Samples each had at least 6 micrograms of total RNA extracted. In the case of this clonotype: Its specificity is unknown.

Whole-study findings and limits: Significant beta diversity loss was already apparent by age approximately 36, declining roughly linearly. The unknown donor CMV status may have confounded expanded clonotype changes.

The specimen was blood. The chain has TRBV6-5 and TRBJ2-5, with 9 bases matching TRBD2. This TCR derives from a woman in her fifties or sixties in good health. Written as DNA, the CDR3 is TGTGCCGCCGCCCCCGCGACTAGCGGTCAAGAGACCCAGTACTTC. This codes for CAAAPATSGQETQYF.